This T cell receptor beta chain was retrieved from a study of blood T cell repertoires in COVID-19 (dated by TCRdb to 2018 to 2021). With regard to the full study: The collaborator samples originated in the United States, Italy and Spain and spanned the acute and convalescent phases of COVID-19. Deeply sampled blood TCRbeta repertoires from subjects exposed to, actively infected with, or recovered from COVID-19 were included in the dataset. The samples were drawn from the first 160 participants of the ongoing ImmuneRACE study and from 950 to 1,500 subjects provided by 6 global collaborators. The material from the prospective study consisted of cDNA or gDNA derived from T cells, B-cell-depleted T cells, or PBMCs. A freely available public database, intended as a resource for researchers studying the immune response to SARS-CoV-2, is where the repertoires were released. Where available, HLA class I and class II types were taken from metadata supplied by the sample provider and were not determined by assay-based typing. Nearly every sample came with metadata listing a de-identified subject ID, COVID-19 status, age in years and sex. Summary of the overall study and its limitations: The amount of clinical and demographic metadata varied by source and participant and was provided uncurated.

As to this clone: What this receptor recognizes is not known. No qualities accompany the bases; no much larger clone lies one base away.

Whole blood was collected in K2EDTA tubes by collaborating institutions according to the institutions' own protocols. For TCRbeta analysis, collaborators shipped samples in one of three forms: frozen whole blood, isolated PBMCs, or DNA extracted from either of those sample types. Inclusive of the bounding cysteine and phenylalanine, the CDR3 is 16 residues long. This entry keeps only the CDR3 DNA: 48 bases, framed from base 1. The germline V gene supplies CDR1 SGDLS and CDR2 YYNGEE. Here V drops 4 bases and J drops 5 bases, and the junction holds 13 bases not matched to any gene. TCRbeta CDR3 regions were amplified from genomic DNA by means of the immunoSEQ Assay, a bias-controlled multiplex PCR. In the paper's pipeline: The number of nucleated cells in each sample was estimated by amplification of reference gene primers within the assay. To quantify the absolute abundance of each unique TCRbeta CDR3 rearrangement, sequence reads were collapsed and filtered. Productive Simpson clonality was computed per sample as the square root of Simpson's diversity index over productive rearrangements. TCRdb holds this immuneACCESS table with in-frame rearrangements only. Some clones are missing; in checked studies, unresolved V genes explain under half, and the rest has no known cause. From that table come the V and J calls and clone size; the DNA was used to work out D and trimming. This sample has about 150,000 clones in its table, and approximately 80% of those were observed once. The top ten constitute roughly 0.6% of the sample.

This sequence was found in a man in his fifties or sixties with acute or convalescent COVID-19. The chain joins TRBV9 to TRBJ2-7; TRBD1 matches 9 bases in the middle. The sample comprised peripheral blood. The nucleotide sequence is TGTGCCAGCAGCTCGGTTTCCGGGACAGGGAACCACGAGCAGTACTTC. Its protein is CASSSVSGTGNHEQYF.